The next 31 T cell receptor beta chains were all read from a single sample in a study of cytomegalovirus exposure and HLA in healthy donors. Vbeta (60) and Jbeta (13) primers were used in the PCR. Profiling relied on immunoSEQ multiplex PCR, and the TCRdb table lists in-frame clones only, not all of them. The table lists 95,000 to 150,000 clones. The material sequenced was PBMCs. The receptors were gathered from a man between 18 and 35 years old in good health and CMV-seronegative.

This chain connects TRBV28 to TRBJ2-2; tentatively, D is TRBD1 (6 bases). With the DNA end fitting TRBJ1-3 better, the J assignment may be wrong. The CDR3 totals 20 residues. The V gene's germline CDR1 is MDHEN and CDR2 SYDVKM. The CDR3 nucleotides read TGTGCCAGCAGGGATGGAGGCAGGGACATTCTTCTGGGATCTGGAAACACCATATATTTT. Its translation: CASRDGGRDILLGSGNTIYF.

The CDR3 region is CASSLAGGPSGELFF. For the CDR3, the DNA is TGTGCCAGCAGCTTAGCGGGAGGGCCATCCGGGGAGCTGTTTTTT. The chain couples TRBV7-9 to TRBJ2-2; TRBD2 matches at 7 bases. The length of the CDR3 is 15 residues. J gave up 6 bases and V 0 bases, and 4 bases lay outside the gene matches. Looked up from germline, CDR1 is SEHNR and CDR2 is FQNEAQ (reference sequence).

CDR3 protein: CASLSTGGPNYGYTF. The CDR3 DNA sequence: TGTGCCAGCCTATCCACAGGGGGACCGAACTATGGCTACACCTTC. The V gene is TRBV28, the J gene TRBJ1-2, with 8 positions matching TRBD1. CDR3 size: 15 residues. The V gene's germline CDR1 is MDHEN and CDR2 SYDVKM. J was trimmed by 2 bases and V by 8 bases; bases with no gene match: 10.

The CDR3 loop reads CASSPAGLAKNIQYF. CDR3 nucleotides: TGTGCCAGCAGTCCTGCTGGGCTAGCCAAAAACATTCAGTACTTC. V is TRBV28 and J is TRBJ2-4; D gene ambiguous. V was shortened by 5 bases and J by 0 bases, with 11 bases between the two germline ends. The CDR3 extends over 15 amino acids. The V gene's germline CDR1 is MDHEN and CDR2 SYDVKM.

This chain uses TRBV7-9 with TRBJ2-3; a possible D gene is TRBD2 (6 bases). The CDR3 length is 16 residues. V lost 4 bases and J lost 0, with 14 bases in between. Looked up from germline, CDR1 is SEHNR and CDR2 is FQNEAQ (reference sequence). As DNA, the CDR3 is TGTGCCAGCAGCTCTTTAGCGGCCCCCAGCACAGATACGCAGTATTTT. Protein: CASSSLAAPSTDTQYF.

The chain links TRBV9 to TRBJ2-1, with 9 bases aligning to TRBD1. J lost 4 bases, V lost 3 bases, and 5 bases had no gene match. The CDR3 runs to 15 residues. From germline, CDR1 is SGDLS and CDR2 YYNGEE. CDR3 protein: CASSESGTGYNEQFF. DNA for the CDR3: TGTGCCAGCAGCGAATCCGGGACAGGGTACAATGAGCAGTTCTTC.

The V gene is TRBV2, the J gene TRBJ2-1; 10 bases match TRBD2. Trimming cost V 4 bases and J 4 bases; bases outside gene matches: 13. Per germline, CDR1 SNHLY and CDR2 FYNNEI. This CDR3 is 18 amino acids long. The DNA for the CDR3 is TGTGCCAGCAGTGTAGGAGCTGCAGCGGGAGGGATGTACAATGAGCAGTTCTTC. It is translated as CASSVGAAAGGMYNEQFF.

This chain connects TRBV5-1 to TRBJ1-1; D ambiguous. This CDR3 has 13 amino acids. V was trimmed by 2 bases and J by 0 bases, leaving 5 bases between them. CDR1 is SGHRS, CDR2 YFSETQ, per germline. CDR3 nucleotides: TGCGCCAGCAGCTTCAATGTGAACACTGAAGCTTTCTTT. Translating gives CASSFNVNTEAFF.

V gene TRBV5-1 combines with J gene TRBJ1-3, with 7 nucleotides matching TRBD1. Germline V gives CDR1 SGHRS, CDR2 YFSETQ. The CDR3 totals 14 residues. The junction had 7 bases not matched to a gene; V was cut back by 4 bases and J by 6 bases. CDR3 protein: CASSVGQGENTIYF. CDR3 sequence (DNA): TGCGCCAGCAGCGTTGGGCAGGGGGAAAACACCATATATTTT.

V and J are TRBV18 and TRBJ2-7, with 11 bases fitting TRBD2. The CDR3 consists of 15 residues. V lost 5 bases to trimming and J lost 5 bases; unmatched junction nucleotides: 8. The germline V gene has CDR1 KGHSH and CDR2 LQKENI. CDR3 amino acids: CASSTIAGGPNEQYF. The CDR3, as DNA: TGTGCCAGCTCAACAATAGCGGGAGGGCCAAACGAGCAGTACTTC.

The gene calls are TRBV13 and TRBJ1-2; TRBD1 aligns across 8 bases. V lost 0 bases, J lost 6 bases, and 0 bases stayed unmatched. The CDR3 consists of 13 residues. Germline-derived CDR1 and CDR2 are PRHDT and FYEKMQ (reference sequence). The CDR3 reads CASSLGTGDGYTF. The CDR3 DNA reads TGTGCCAGCAGCTTAGGGACAGGGGATGGCTACACCTTC.

The rearrangement links TRBV6-5 to TRBJ1-5; no firm D call. The CDR3 sequence is 13 residues long. V lost 8 bases and J 6 bases, leaving 14 bases between the germline ends. Per germline, CDR1 MNHEY and CDR2 SVGAGI. In DNA, the CDR3 is TGTGCCAGCGGGCTGTCGGAATTTCAGCCCCAGCATTTT. It is translated as CASGLSEFQPQHF.

This chain links TRBV5-1 with TRBJ1-1, with D possibly matching TRBD1 (6 bases). This CDR3 contains 14 residues. From germline, CDR1 is SGHRS and CDR2 YFSETQ. Trimming removed 1 base from V and 3 bases from J, with 10 bases in between. The CDR3 sequence is CASSLTGKDTEAFF. The DNA of the CDR3 is TGCGCCAGCAGCTTGACAGGGAAAGACACTGAAGCTTTCTTT.

The chain recombines TRBV30 with TRBJ1-2; D not resolved. The CDR3 covers 12 residues. In germline, CDR1 is GTSNPN, CDR2 SVGIG (reference sequence). With 5 bases removed from V and 8 bases from J, the gap between germline ends came to 15 bases. In DNA, the CDR3 is TGTGCCTGGGGGCCCCGAGCGGGGGGCTACACCTTC. Protein sequence: CAWGPRAGGYTF.

V usage is TRBV7-8 and J usage is TRBJ1-2, with a weak D call TRBD1 (6 bases). Trimming cost V 5 bases and J 0 bases, with 16 bases left between them. Germline lookup yields CDR1 SGHVS and CDR2 FQNEAQ. The CDR3 is 16 amino acids. The DNA for the CDR3 is TGTGCCAGCAGCCGTTACCGGGACACATCTAACTATGGCTACACCTTC. Translating it yields CASSRYRDTSNYGYTF.

The gene calls are TRBV19 and TRBJ2-2; maybe TRBD2 (6 bases). Germline assignment: CDR1 LNHDA and CDR2 SQIVND (reference sequence). The CDR3 is 16 amino acids. The V and J ends lost 5 bases and 0 bases respectively, with 13 bases between them. CDR3 sequence reads: CASSPRTGANTGELFF. As DNA, the CDR3 is TGTGCCAGTAGTCCACGAACGGGGGCGAACACCGGGGAGCTGTTTTTT.

Worth noting for this clone: Other DNA sequences of this sample code for an identical CDR3. The chain recombines TRBV7-9 with TRBJ1-5, with D possibly being TRBD1 (5 bases). The CDR3 totals 14 residues. Trimming pared 0 bases from V and 4 bases from J, leaving 7 bases between. The germline gives CDR1 SEHNR, CDR2 FQNEAQ (reference sequence). The CDR3 nucleotides read TGTGCCAGCAGCTTAGCGCCAGGGAATCAGCCCCAGCATTTT. This translates into CASSLAPGNQPQHF.

The chain recombines TRBV5-1 with TRBJ2-1; TRBD2 matches at 8 bases. The CDR3 runs to 16 residues. CDR1 is SGHRS, CDR2 YFSETQ, per germline. V shed 0 bases and J 4 bases; nucleotides not matched to a gene: 6. The CDR3 region is CASSLGDGGVYNEQFF. The CDR3 DNA reads as TGCGCCAGCAGCTTGGGAGACGGGGGGGTATACAATGAGCAGTTCTTC.

The V call is TRBV18, the J call TRBJ1-1, with 8 bases lining up with TRBD1. V shed 3 bases, J shed 5 bases, and the junction held 8 bases outside the gene matches. Per the germline V gene, CDR1 is KGHSH and CDR2 is LQKENI. CDR3 length: 15 amino acids. This chain's CDR3 is CASSPGQGAGTEAFF. The CDR3 bases are TGTGCCAGCTCACCCGGACAGGGAGCGGGAACTGAAGCTTTCTTT.

This chain connects TRBV19 to TRBJ1-5; 8 bases map to TRBD1. The germline CDR1 and CDR2 sequences are LNHDA and SQIVND (reference sequence). V lost 6 bases to trimming and J lost 6 bases; unmatched junction nucleotides: 4. The CDR3 contains 13 residues. CDR3 sequence reads: CASRGQASQPQHF. The CDR3 DNA reads as TGTGCCAGTAGGGGACAGGCCAGTCAGCCCCAGCATTTT.

The chain couples TRBV28 to TRBJ1-2; D might be TRBD1 (5 bases). Looked up from germline, CDR1 is MDHEN and CDR2 is SYDVKM. This CDR3 has 13 residues. Trimming removed 0 bases from V and 7 bases from J, with 9 bases in between. DNA for the CDR3: TGTGCCAGCAGTTTATGGGCAGGGTCTGGCTACACCTTC. Translated, it gives CASSLWAGSGYTF.

The chain uses TRBV19 and TRBJ2-5; 9 bases fit TRBD1. The CDR3 spans 16 residues. V lost 6 bases, J lost 3 bases, and 11 bases stayed unmatched. Germline CDR1 LNHDA, CDR2 SQIVND (reference sequence). The DNA for the CDR3 is TGTGCCAGTAGGACTCTGACTGGGACAGGGAAAGAGACCCAGTACTTC. Translated: CASRTLTGTGKETQYF. Complete variable domain (other parts from reference TRBV19 and TRBJ2-5): DGGITQSPKYLFRKEGQNVTLSCEQNLNHDAMYWYRQDPGQGLRLIYYSQIVNDFQKGDIAEGYSVSREKKESFPLTVTSAQKNPTAFYLCASRTLTGTGKETQYFGPGTRLLVL.

The chain has TRBV18 and TRBJ1-1; 10 nucleotides line up with TRBD1. The CDR3 length is 18 residues. Unmatched junction bases numbered 9, after V lost 2 bases and J lost 0 bases. Germline V gene data show CDR1 as KGHSH and CDR2 as LQKENI. The CDR3 protein is CASSPDRPGTGVNTEAFF. The CDR3 DNA reads TGTGCCAGCTCACCAGATCGTCCCGGGACAGGGGTGAACACTGAAGCTTTCTTT. The full variable domain, completed using reference TRBV18 and TRBJ1-1, is NAGVMQNPRHLVRRRGQEARLRCSPMKGHSHVYWYRQLPEEGLKFMVYLQKENIIDESGMPKERFSAEFPKEGPSILRIQQVVRGDSAAYFCASSPDRPGTGVNTEAFFGQGTRLTVV.

The rearrangement uses TRBV2 and TRBJ1-4; no reliable D call. V lost 8 bases and J lost 7, with 17 bases in between. The germline CDR1 and CDR2 sequences are SNHLY and FYNNEI. The CDR3 totals 14 residues. CDR3 sequence reads: CASLGRGSGEKLFF. CDR3 DNA sequence: TGTGCCAGCTTAGGACGGGGAAGTGGTGAAAAACTGTTTTTT.

This rearrangement joins TRBV7-3 to TRBJ2-7; unclear D gene. The length of the CDR3 is 14 residues. CDR1 is SGHTA and CDR2 is FQGTGA in the germline V gene. Trimming took 3 bases from V and 6 from J, leaving 15 bases between them. The CDR3 coding sequence is TGTGCCAGCAGCTTGAATGGCCTGTCTGGCGAGCAGTACTTC. Its protein product is CASSLNGLSGEQYF. Full variable domain (missing parts from reference TRBV7-3 and TRBJ2-7): GAGVSQTPSNKVTEKGKYVELRCDPISGHTALYWYRQSLGQGPEFLIYFQGTGAADDSGLPNDRFFAVRPEGSVSTLKIQRTERGDSAVYLCASSLNGLSGEQYFGPGTRLTVT.

The chain is built from TRBV7-6 and TRBJ2-1; 7 positions agree with TRBD2. CDR1 is SGHVS, CDR2 FNYEAQ, per germline. The CDR3 extends over 14 amino acids. Trimming removed 9 bases from V and 1 base from J; junction bases left unmatched: 6. CDR3 sequence reads: CARQLASSYNEQFF. For the CDR3, the DNA is TGTGCCAGGCAACTAGCGAGTTCCTACAATGAGCAGTTCTTC.

This rearrangement joins TRBV7-9 to TRBJ2-7; D not resolved. Per the germline V gene, CDR1 is SEHNR and CDR2 is FQNEAQ (reference sequence). The ends were cut back, 4 bases at V and 4 bases at J, with 14 bases in the middle. CDR3 length: 14 residues. The CDR3 loop is CASSSLRRPYEQYF. The DNA of the CDR3 is TGTGCCAGCAGCTCACTCCGCCGCCCTTACGAGCAGTACTTC.

The chain links TRBV7-6 to TRBJ2-7; TRBD1 might be the D (6 bases). CDR1 SGHVS and CDR2 FNYEAQ come from the germline V gene. This CDR3 has 15 amino acids. V lost 5 bases and J lost 3, with 17 bases in between. CDR3 sequence reads: CASSPNRVGLYEQYF. In nucleotides, the CDR3 is TGTGCCAGCAGCCCCAACAGGGTGGGTCTCTACGAGCAGTACTTC.

The genes are TRBV7-9 and TRBJ1-1, with D uncertain. CDR1 and CDR2 (germline): SEHNR, FQNEAQ (reference sequence). Trimming removed 4 bases from V and 7 bases from J, with 7 bases in between. This CDR3 region has 11 residues. As DNA, the CDR3 is TGTGCCAGCAGCTCATCAAATGAAGCTTTCTTT. This gives the protein CASSSSNEAFF.

The chain has TRBV5-1 and TRBJ2-1, with TRBD2 matching 7 bases. The CDR3 runs 17 residues. The J segment lost 7 bases and the V segment lost 2 bases, leaving 15 bases of the junction unmatched. Germline V gene sequence: CDR1 SGHRS, CDR2 YFSETQ. CDR3 region: CASSFSSGGRLDNEQFF. In nucleotides, the CDR3 is TGCGCCAGCAGCTTCTCATCGGGAGGACGACTAGATAATGAGCAGTTCTTC.

The gene calls are TRBV7-9 and TRBJ2-4, with 8 bases fitting TRBD1. Germline CDR1 and CDR2: SEHNR and FQNEAQ (reference sequence). This CDR3 is 16 amino acids long. Trimming cost V 5 bases and J 1 base; bases outside gene matches: 7. The CDR3 protein is CASSPRDRRAKNIQYF. In DNA, the CDR3 is TGTGCCAGCAGCCCCCGGGACAGGCGGGCCAAAAACATTCAGTACTTC.